The 14 T cell receptor beta chains below were found in one sample sequenced in a study of shared T cell receptors in the human thymus. The assay was immunoSEQ multiplex PCR, and TCRdb's table has in-frame clones only and misses some. The table lists around 730,000 clones, approximately 85% of them singletons. These data were also filed under a second study, of human thymus T cells.

The sample consisted of thymocytes. The receptors stem from a girl in the first two years of life with a congenital heart defect.

The chain uses TRBV19 and TRBJ2-5; 9 positions agree with TRBD1. V lost 8 bases and J lost 1; bases outside the gene matches: 5. Germline V CDR1 and CDR2: LNHDA, SQIVND (reference sequence). The CDR3 covers 14 residues. CDR3 bases: TGTGCCAGTGGGACAGGGTTTATCCAAGAGACCCAGTACTTC. Protein sequence: CASGTGFIQETQYF.

The CDR3 coding sequence is TGTGCCAGCAGCTTAAGTGGGGGCCCAAGCAATCAGCCCCAGCATTTT. Protein: CASSLSGGPSNQPQHF. This sequence joins TRBV11-2 and TRBJ1-5; D might be TRBD1 (6 bases). V gave up 2 bases and J gave up 1 base, with 12 bases separating them. The CDR3 has 16 residues. Germline V gene sequence: CDR1 SGHAT, CDR2 FQNNGV.

This clone was counted a few times. The chain joins TRBV5-6 to TRBJ1-2; a weak D match, TRBD1 (6 bases). V dropped 3 bases and J dropped 1 base, with 13 bases sitting between them. The CDR3 is 15 amino acids. Germline assignment: CDR1 SGHDT and CDR2 YYEEEE. DNA for the CDR3: TGTGCCAGCAGCTACCCCAGGGGAGTTAACTATGGCTACACCTTC. Translated: CASSYPRGVNYGYTF.

Comments on this clone: Compared with germline, one end of the junction differs, possibly owing to a read error. This rearrangement joins TRBV5-1 to TRBJ2-7, with TRBD1 identical over 10 bases. This CDR3 has 14 residues. Germline V gene data show CDR1 as SGHRS and CDR2 as YFSETQ. The CDR3 reads CASSPDRGDYGQYF. CDR3 sequence (DNA): TGCGCCAGCAGCCCGGACAGGGGGGACTACGGGCAGTACTTC.

This clone came up a few times. This sequence joins TRBV6-5 and TRBJ2-7; 9 nucleotides align to TRBD1. J gave up 3 bases and V 5 bases, and 8 bases lay outside the gene matches. CDR1 MNHEY and CDR2 SVGAGI come from the germline V gene. This CDR3 is 15 amino acids long. Here the CDR3 DNA reads TGTGCCAGCAGTCACCCGGGACAGGGTTACTACGAGCAGTACTTC. Protein sequence: CASSHPGQGYYEQYF.

The chain employs TRBV5-3 and TRBJ1-3, with D uncertain. TRBV5-3 is treated as an ORF (open reading frame) with a function not yet certain. V dropped 9 bases and J dropped 4 bases, with 8 bases sitting between them. The CDR3 runs 11 residues. In DNA, the CDR3 is TGTGCCACCCCGGTGGGAAACACCATATATTTT. Translated, it gives CATPVGNTIYF.

The V call is TRBV7-2, the J call TRBJ1-6, with TRBD1 matching 12 bases. The J segment lost 16 bases and the V segment lost 5 bases, leaving 15 bases of the junction unmatched. CDR1 SGHTA and CDR2 FQGNSA come from the germline V gene. The CDR3 is 16 residues long. CDR3 nucleotide sequence: TGTGCCAGCAGCAAGGGACAGGGGGCGCCTTTTGTGTTGCTCCACTTT. This gives the protein CASSKGQGAPFVLLHF.

The J gene is TRBJ2-2, the V gene TRBV7-2, with 13 bases matching TRBD2. Per the germline V gene, CDR1 is SGHTA and CDR2 is FQGNSA. This CDR3 comprises 18 residues. The ends lost 1 base at V and 3 bases at J; junction bases unmatched: 5. The DNA of the CDR3 is TGTGCCAGCAGCTTAGGACTAGCGGGGGGCCTTTACACCGGGGAGCTGTTTTTT. Protein: CASSLGLAGGLYTGELFF.

In the case of this clone: Likely a read error: the CDR3 ends without its conserved phenylalanine or tryptophan. The DNA is left out, because the CDR3 cannot be placed on it with certainty; the CDR3 is given as TCRdb lists it. J is TRBJ1-2 and V is TRBV10-2. Per the germline V gene, CDR1 is WSHSY and CDR2 is SAAADI. The CDR3 extends over 8 residues, inclusive of both ends. CDR3: CASSDALG.

This clone was found once. Other DNA sequences within the sample encode an identical CDR3. For the CDR3, the DNA is TGTGCCAGCAACCAGGGCAATCAGCCCCAGCATTTT. Its translation is CASNQGNQPQHF. The chain couples TRBV28 to TRBJ1-5; D not certain. Trimming removed 7 bases from V and 2 bases from J, with 6 bases in between. The CDR3 runs to 12 residues. The germline gives CDR1 MDHEN, CDR2 SYDVKM.

The chain uses TRBV28 and TRBJ2-5; weak D call: TRBD1 (5 bases). The CDR3 has 12 amino acids. Germline loops: CDR1 MDHEN, CDR2 SYDVKM. With 8 bases removed from V and 1 base from J, the gap between germline ends came to 8 bases. The CDR3 nucleotides are TGTGCCAGCCATACAGGCCAAGAGACCCAGTACTTC. It is translated as CASHTGQETQYF.

This sequence joins TRBV5-1 and TRBJ2-5, with a tentative D call TRBD2 (6 bases). Germline V gene lookup returns CDR1 SGHRS and CDR2 YFSETQ. The CDR3 is 16 amino acids. Trimming removed 5 bases from V and 3 bases from J, with 20 bases in between. The CDR3 DNA reads TGCGCCAGCAGATCGACCCCGGACTATCAAGAAGAGACCCAGTACTTC. Translation: CASRSTPDYQEETQYF.

The V and J genes are TRBV2 and TRBJ2-7; the match to TRBD1 covers 8 bases. The V gene's germline CDR1 is SNHLY and CDR2 FYNNEI. V trimming: 3 bases; J trimming: 2 bases; junction bases outside the gene matches: 15. The CDR3 contains 18 residues. CDR3 in amino acids: CASSDSVSGDRLTYEQYF. The CDR3 DNA reads TGTGCCAGCAGTGATAGCGTCTCGGGGGACAGGTTAACCTACGAGCAGTACTTC.

CDR3 amino acids: CASSTPREVGTEAFF. CDR3 in DNA: TGTGCCAGCAGTACCCCAAGGGAGGTTGGGACTGAAGCTTTCTTT. The rearrangement joins TRBV27 to TRBJ1-1; D is unresolved. The CDR3 is 15 residues long. V gave up 5 bases and J gave up 5 bases, with 18 bases separating them. The V gene's germline CDR1 is MNHEY and CDR2 SMNVEV (reference sequence).